Below, 12 T cell receptor beta chains from the same sample are listed, as sequenced in a study of T cell responses to AZD1222 COVID-19 vaccine. Here immunoSEQ multiplex PCR was the method, and the copy in TCRdb shows in-frame clones only, minus some. Among 70,000 to 80,000 clones listed, less than 85% were seen once. This material consisted of peripheral blood, taken 28 days after the second AZD1222 dose. The source is an adult who received the AZD1222 COVID-19 vaccine.

The J gene is TRBJ2-3, the V gene TRBV2; TRBD1 or TRBD2 may be the D gene (6 bases each). Germline assignment: CDR1 SNHLY and CDR2 FYNNEI. V shed 7 bases and J shed 3 bases, with 14 bases lying between them. The CDR3 spans 14 residues. CDR3 sequence (DNA): TGTGCCAGCAAGTCTAGGGGGGCGACAGATACGCAGTATTTT. The encoded protein is CASKSRGATDTQYF.

This CDR3 reads CASSYATGGAYEQYF. Written as DNA, the CDR3 is TGTGCCAGCAGTTACGCGACAGGGGGGGCCTACGAGCAGTACTTC. The chain couples TRBV6-2 or TRBV6-3 to TRBJ2-7, with 9 bases matching TRBD1. CDR1 MNHEY and CDR2 SVGEGT come from the germline V gene. Trimming at V came to 2 bases and at J to 2 bases, leaving 4 bases not matched to a gene. This CDR3 is built from 15 residues.

This sequence joins TRBV3-1 (or the pseudogene TRBV3-2) and TRBJ1-1; D possibly corresponds to TRBD1 (5 bases). Looked up from germline, CDR1 is LGHDT and CDR2 is YNNKEL (reference sequence). This CDR3 comprises 15 residues. The V gene lost 1 base and the J gene lost 0 bases, with 9 bases spanning the gap. CDR3 in amino acids: CASSQVGGMNTEAFF. The CDR3 DNA reads as TGTGCCAGCAGCCAAGTCGGGGGTATGAACACTGAAGCTTTCTTT.

Remarks on this clone: The identical CDR3 is also encoded by other nucleotide sequences in the sample. This chain joins TRBV12-3 or TRBV12-4 and TRBJ1-5, with unresolved D. This CDR3 is built from 12 residues. V gave up 1 base and J gave up 5 bases, with 3 bases separating them. The CDR3 DNA follows: TGTGCCAGCAGTTTAGGGGATCAGCCCCAGCATTTT. Translated: CASSLGDQPQHF.

This clone was observed a single time. The rearrangement links TRBV7-9 to TRBJ2-2; D is undetermined. The CDR3 runs 13 residues. The V gene's germline CDR1 is SEHNR and CDR2 FQNEAQ (reference sequence). The ends were cut back, 5 bases at V and 7 bases at J, with 11 bases in the middle. The CDR3 region is CASSPVPLGELFF. CDR3 nucleotides: TGTGCCAGCAGCCCCGTCCCCCTCGGGGAGCTGTTTTTT.

This clone was seen only once. The chain carries TRBV7-8 and TRBJ2-5, with 7 bases lining up with TRBD1. There are 15 residues in the CDR3. Germline CDR1 reads SGHVS; CDR2 reads FQNEAQ. The ends lost 5 bases at V and 3 bases at J; junction bases unmatched: 9. The CDR3 spells CASSATTGMEETQYF. The CDR3 DNA is TGTGCCAGCAGCGCTACGACAGGGATGGAAGAGACCCAGTACTTC.

V and J are TRBV12-5 and TRBJ2-7, with 7 bases matching TRBD1. This CDR3 spans 17 amino acids. V gave up 0 bases and J gave up 2 bases; unmatched junction bases: 10. CDR1 is LGHNT and CDR2 is FRNRAP in the germline V gene. CDR3 loop: CASGLVLGDSGTYEQYF. Here the CDR3 DNA reads TGTGCTAGTGGTTTGGTACTTGGGGACAGCGGAACCTACGAGCAGTACTTC. The full variable domain, completed using reference TRBV12-5 and TRBJ2-7, is DARVTQTPRHKVTEMGQEVTMRCQPILGHNTVFWYRQTMMQGLELLAYFRNRAPLDDSGMPKDRFSAEMPDATLATLKIQPSEPRDSAVYFCASGLVLGDSGTYEQYFGPGTRLTVT.

The V call is TRBV5-1, the J call TRBJ2-3; D uncertain. Germline CDR1 SGHRS, CDR2 YFSETQ. Trimming removed 3 bases at V and 6 bases at J, with 20 bases between. The length of the CDR3 is 16 residues. The CDR3, as DNA: TGCGCCAGCAGCTCCCAAAAGGACCCAAGGGCGGATACGCAGTATTTT. Translated: CASSSQKDPRADTQYF.

This chain uses TRBV30 with TRBJ2-6, with D hard to call. V shed 0 bases and J shed 2 bases, with 5 bases lying between them. The CDR3 contains 14 residues. Germline V lookup: CDR1 GTSNPN, CDR2 SVGIG (reference sequence). The CDR3 nucleotides read TGTGCCTGGAGTGTACCGCCTGGGGCCAACGTCCTGACTTTC. Its translation: CAWSVPPGANVLTF.

The chain's CDR3 is CASSLQIISSGANVLTF. The DNA for the CDR3 is TGTGCCAGCAGCTTACAGATCATCTCCTCTGGGGCCAACGTCCTGACTTTC. V gene TRBV11-2 combines with J gene TRBJ2-6; D is ambiguous. In germline, CDR1 is SGHAT, CDR2 FQNNGV. The CDR3 sequence is 17 residues long. The germline V and J ends were trimmed by 2 bases and 0 bases, with 11 bases remaining between them.

The chain is built from TRBV5-5 and TRBJ2-6; D uncertain. Per the germline V gene, CDR1 is SGHKS and CDR2 is YYEKEE (reference sequence). The V gene lost 0 bases and the J gene lost 0 bases, with 13 bases spanning the gap. The CDR3 covers 18 residues. CDR3 in amino acids: CASSLGAGDNSGANVLTF. CDR3 DNA sequence: TGTGCCAGCAGCTTGGGCGCTGGGGATAACTCTGGGGCCAACGTCCTGACTTTC.

This clone was counted between two and nine times. The chain has TRBV21-1 and TRBJ2-2; the table's D call, TRBD2, was not checked against the DNA. TRBV21-1 is assigned pseudogene status. This CDR3 has 21 amino acids. CDR3 region: CASSKDIRTSGRAGNIGELFF. The CDR3 DNA reads as TGTGCCAGCAGCAAGGACATACGGACTAGCGGGAGGGCCGGGAATATCGGGGAGCTGTTTTTT.